This T cell receptor (beta chain) is from a study of blood T cell repertoires in COVID-19. Looking at the study overall: Sites across the United States, Italy and Spain contributed samples from acute and convalescent COVID-19. PBMCs, B-cell-depleted T cells, or T cells were the source of the cDNA or gDNA that made up the material.

The age range of participants was 18 to 89 years, with residence in around 22 US areas. The V gene's germline CDR1 is LGHDT and CDR2 YNNKEL (reference sequence). The V end lost 0 bases, the J end lost 0 bases, and 5 bases lay between the germline ends. The CDR3 has 15 amino acids. Profiling relied on immunoSEQ multiplex PCR, and the TCRdb table lists in-frame clones only, not all of them. The sample holds about 200,000 clones, 80% to 90% seen once. This sequence originates from a woman in her thirties or forties with acute COVID-19. V and J are TRBV3-1 (or the pseudogene TRBV3-2) and TRBJ2-2, with no clear D. The source material was PBMCs or T cells enriched from blood (not recorded which). CDR3 in amino acids: CASSQESTNTGELFF. The CDR3 DNA is TGTGCCAGCAGCCAAGAGTCCACGAACACCGGGGAGCTGTTTTTT.